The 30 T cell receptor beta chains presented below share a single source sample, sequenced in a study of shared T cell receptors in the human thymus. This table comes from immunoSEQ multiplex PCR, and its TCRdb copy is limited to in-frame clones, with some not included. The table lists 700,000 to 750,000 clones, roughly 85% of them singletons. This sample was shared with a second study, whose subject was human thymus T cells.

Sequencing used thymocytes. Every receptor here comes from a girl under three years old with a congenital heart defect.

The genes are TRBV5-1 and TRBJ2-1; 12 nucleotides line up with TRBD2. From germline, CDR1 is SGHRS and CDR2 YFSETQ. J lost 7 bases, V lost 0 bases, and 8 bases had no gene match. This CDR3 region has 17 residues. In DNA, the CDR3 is TGCGCCAGCAGCTTGGTAATATCTAGCGGGGGGGAGAATGAGCAGTTCTTC. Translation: CASSLVISSGGENEQFF.

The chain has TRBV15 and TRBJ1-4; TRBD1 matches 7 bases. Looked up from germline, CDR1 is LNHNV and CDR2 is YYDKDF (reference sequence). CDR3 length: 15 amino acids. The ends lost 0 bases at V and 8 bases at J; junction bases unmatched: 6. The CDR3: CATSRERGRLEKLFF. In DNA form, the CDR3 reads TGTGCCACCAGCAGAGAAAGGGGGCGTTTGGAAAAACTGTTTTTT.

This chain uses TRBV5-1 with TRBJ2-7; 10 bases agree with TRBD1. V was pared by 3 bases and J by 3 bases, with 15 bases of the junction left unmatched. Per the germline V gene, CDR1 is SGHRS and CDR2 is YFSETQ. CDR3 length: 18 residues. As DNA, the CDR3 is TGCGCCAGCAGCTCGGCTATACCCGACAGGGGGCGTAACTACGAGCAGTACTTC. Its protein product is CASSSAIPDRGRNYEQYF.

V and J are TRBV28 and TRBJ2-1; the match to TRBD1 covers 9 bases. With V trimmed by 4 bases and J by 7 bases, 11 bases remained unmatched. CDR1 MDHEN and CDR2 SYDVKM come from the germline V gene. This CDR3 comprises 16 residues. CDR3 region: CASSSEGQGVGNEQFF. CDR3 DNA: TGTGCCAGCAGTTCAGAGGGACAGGGCGTTGGAAATGAGCAGTTCTTC. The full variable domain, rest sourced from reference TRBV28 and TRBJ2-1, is DVKVTQSSRYLVKRTGEKVFLECVQDMDHENMFWYRQDPGLGLRLIYFSYDVKMKEKGDIPEGYSVSREKKERFSLILESASTNQTSMYLCASSSEGQGVGNEQFFGPGTRLTVL.

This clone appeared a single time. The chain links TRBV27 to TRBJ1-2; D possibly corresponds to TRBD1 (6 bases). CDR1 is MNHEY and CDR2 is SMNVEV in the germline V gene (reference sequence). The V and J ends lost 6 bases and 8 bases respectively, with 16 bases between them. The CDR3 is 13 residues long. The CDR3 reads CASRGRNREGYTF. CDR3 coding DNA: TGTGCCAGCAGGGGCCGCAACAGGGAAGGCTACACCTTC.

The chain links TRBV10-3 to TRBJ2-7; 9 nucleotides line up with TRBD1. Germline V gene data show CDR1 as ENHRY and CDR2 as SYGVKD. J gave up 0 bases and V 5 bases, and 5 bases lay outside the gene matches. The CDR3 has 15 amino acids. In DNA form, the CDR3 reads TGTGCCATCAGTACCGGGACAGGGAGCTCCTACGAGCAGTACTTC. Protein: CAISTGTGSSYEQYF.

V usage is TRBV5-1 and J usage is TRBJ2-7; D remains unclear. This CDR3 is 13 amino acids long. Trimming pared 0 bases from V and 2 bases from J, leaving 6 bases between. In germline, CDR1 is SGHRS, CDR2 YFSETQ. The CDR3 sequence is CASSLAIAYEQYF. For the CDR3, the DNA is TGCGCCAGCAGCTTGGCCATAGCCTACGAGCAGTACTTC.

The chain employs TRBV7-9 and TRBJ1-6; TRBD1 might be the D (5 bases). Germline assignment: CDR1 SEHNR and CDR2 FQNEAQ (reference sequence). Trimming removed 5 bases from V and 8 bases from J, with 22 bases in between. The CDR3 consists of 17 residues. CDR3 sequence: CASSPAGVTYPDSPLHF. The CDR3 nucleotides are TGTGCCAGCAGCCCAGCGGGGGTGACCTATCCTGATTCACCCCTCCACTTT.

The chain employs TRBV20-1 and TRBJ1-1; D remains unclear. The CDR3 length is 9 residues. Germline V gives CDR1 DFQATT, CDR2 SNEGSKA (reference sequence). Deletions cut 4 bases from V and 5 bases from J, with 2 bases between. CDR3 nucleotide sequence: TGCAGTGCTATAACTGAAGCTTTCTTT. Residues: CSAITEAFF.

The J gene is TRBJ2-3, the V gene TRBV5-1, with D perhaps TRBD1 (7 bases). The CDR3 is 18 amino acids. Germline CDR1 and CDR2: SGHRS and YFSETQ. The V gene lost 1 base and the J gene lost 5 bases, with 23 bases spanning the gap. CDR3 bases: TGCGCCAGCAGCTTGAGGGGCAGGGGGGTCCCATTAGGAGATACGCAGTATTTT. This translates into CASSLRGRGVPLGDTQYF.

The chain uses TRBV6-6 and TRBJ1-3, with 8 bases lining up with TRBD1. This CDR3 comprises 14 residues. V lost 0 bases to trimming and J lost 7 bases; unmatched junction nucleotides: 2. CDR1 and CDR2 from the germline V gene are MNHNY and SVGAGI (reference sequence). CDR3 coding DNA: TGTGCCAGCAGTTACTCGACAGGGGTGAACACCATATATTTT. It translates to CASSYSTGVNTIYF.

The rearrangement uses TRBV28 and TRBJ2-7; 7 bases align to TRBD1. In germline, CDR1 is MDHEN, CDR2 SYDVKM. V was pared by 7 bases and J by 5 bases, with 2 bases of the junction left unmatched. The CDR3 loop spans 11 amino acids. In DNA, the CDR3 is TGTGCCAGCAAAGGGGGCCACGAGCAGTACTTC. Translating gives CASKGGHEQYF.

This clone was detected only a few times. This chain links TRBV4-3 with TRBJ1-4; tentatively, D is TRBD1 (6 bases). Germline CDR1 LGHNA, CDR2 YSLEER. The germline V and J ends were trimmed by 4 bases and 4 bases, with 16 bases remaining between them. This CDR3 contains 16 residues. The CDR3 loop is CASSRLYRVLNEKLFF. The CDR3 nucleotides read TGCGCCAGCAGCCGGTTATACAGGGTCCTTAATGAAAAACTGTTTTTT.

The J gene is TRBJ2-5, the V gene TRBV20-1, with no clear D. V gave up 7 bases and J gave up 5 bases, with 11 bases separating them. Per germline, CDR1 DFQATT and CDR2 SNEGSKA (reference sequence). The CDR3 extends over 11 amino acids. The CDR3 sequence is CSVRNGETQYF. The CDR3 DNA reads TGCAGTGTTCGGAACGGGGAGACCCAGTACTTC.

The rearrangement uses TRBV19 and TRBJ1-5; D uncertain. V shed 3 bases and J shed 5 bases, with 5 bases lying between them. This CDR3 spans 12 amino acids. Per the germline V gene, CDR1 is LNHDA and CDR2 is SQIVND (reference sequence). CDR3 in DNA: TGTGCCAGTAGTATCAAATATCAGCCCCAGCATTTT. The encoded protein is CASSIKYQPQHF.

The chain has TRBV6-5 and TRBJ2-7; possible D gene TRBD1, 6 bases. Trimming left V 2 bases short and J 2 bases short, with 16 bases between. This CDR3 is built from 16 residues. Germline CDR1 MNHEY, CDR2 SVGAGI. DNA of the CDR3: TGTGCCAGCAGTTACAGGCGTTGGGACAAGGCCTACGAGCAGTACTTC. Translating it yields CASSYRRWDKAYEQYF.

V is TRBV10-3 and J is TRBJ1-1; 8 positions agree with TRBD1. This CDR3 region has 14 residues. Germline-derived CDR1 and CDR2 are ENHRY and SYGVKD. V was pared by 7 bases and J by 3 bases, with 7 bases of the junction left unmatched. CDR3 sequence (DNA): TGTGCCATCAACCACAGGGGGTCGGACACTGAAGCTTTCTTT. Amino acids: CAINHRGSDTEAFF.

CDR3 residues: CASSRCPDTQGKNTEAFF. In nucleotides, the CDR3 is TGTGCCAGCAGCCGATGCCCAGACACCCAGGGGAAGAACACTGAAGCTTTCTTT. The rearrangement joins TRBV11-1 to TRBJ1-1; D is perhaps TRBD1 (6 bases). Germline-derived CDR1 and CDR2 are SGHAT and FQDESV (reference sequence). V was pared by 5 bases and J by 1 base, with 23 bases between. The CDR3 runs 18 residues.

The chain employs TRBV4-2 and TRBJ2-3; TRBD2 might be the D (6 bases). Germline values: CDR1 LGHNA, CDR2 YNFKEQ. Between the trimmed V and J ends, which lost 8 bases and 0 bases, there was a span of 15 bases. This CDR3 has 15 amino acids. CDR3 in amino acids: CASSTSGPSTDTQYF. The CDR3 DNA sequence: TGTGCCAGCTCAACCAGCGGGCCTAGCACAGATACGCAGTATTTT.

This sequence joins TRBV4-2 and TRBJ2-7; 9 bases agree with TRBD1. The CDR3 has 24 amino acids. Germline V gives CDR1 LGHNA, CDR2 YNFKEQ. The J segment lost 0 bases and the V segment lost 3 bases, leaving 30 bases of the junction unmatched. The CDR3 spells CASSQRLRRNKPGQGNTSSYEQYF. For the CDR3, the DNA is TGTGCCAGCAGCCAGAGACTGCGACGAAACAAACCGGGACAGGGAAATACTTCCTCCTACGAGCAGTACTTC.

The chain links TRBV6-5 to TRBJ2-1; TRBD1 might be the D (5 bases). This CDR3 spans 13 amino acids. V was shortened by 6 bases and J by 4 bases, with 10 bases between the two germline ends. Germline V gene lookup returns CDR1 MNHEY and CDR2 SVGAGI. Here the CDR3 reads CASSETAYNEQFF. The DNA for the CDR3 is TGTGCCAGCAGCGAGACAGCATACAATGAGCAGTTCTTC.

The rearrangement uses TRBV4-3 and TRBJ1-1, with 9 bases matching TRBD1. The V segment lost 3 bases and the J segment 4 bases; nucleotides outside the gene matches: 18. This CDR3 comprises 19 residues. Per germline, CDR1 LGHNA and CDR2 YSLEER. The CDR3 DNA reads TGCGCCAGCAGCCATCCCGTTTGGACAGGGGTCGCACGGGGCACTGAAGCTTTCTTT. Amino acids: CASSHPVWTGVARGTEAFF.

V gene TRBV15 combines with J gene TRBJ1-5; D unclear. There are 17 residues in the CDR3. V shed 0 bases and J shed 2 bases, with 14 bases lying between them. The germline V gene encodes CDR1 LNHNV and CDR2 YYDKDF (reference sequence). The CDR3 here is CATSRDKTPRGNQPQHF. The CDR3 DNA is TGTGCCACCAGCAGAGATAAAACTCCTCGGGGCAATCAGCCCCAGCATTTT.

The CDR3 here is CATSRRRERPHGDPYEQYF. DNA for the CDR3: TGTGCCACCAGCAGAAGACGGGAAAGGCCACACGGCGATCCCTACGAGCAGTACTTC. The chain carries TRBV15 and TRBJ2-7; D may be TRBD2 (5 bases). The CDR3 extends over 19 amino acids. Per the germline V gene, CDR1 is LNHNV and CDR2 is YYDKDF (reference sequence). V lost 2 bases and J 2 bases, leaving 25 bases between the germline ends.

The CDR3 spells CASSRFVGQGSNEQFF. For the CDR3, the DNA is TGTGCCAGCAGCCGCTTTGTGGGACAGGGAAGCAATGAGCAGTTCTTC. The chain joins TRBV7-2 to TRBJ2-1; 9 nucleotides align to TRBD1. CDR3 length: 16 residues. CDR1 SGHTA and CDR2 FQGNSA come from the germline V gene. V lost 5 bases, J lost 6 bases, and 11 bases stayed unmatched. The entire variable domain, with the rest obtained from reference TRBV7-2 and TRBJ2-1, is as follows: GAGVSQSPSNKVTEKGKDVELRCDPISGHTALYWYRQSLGQGLEFLIYFQGNSAPDKSGLPSDRFSAERTGGSVSTLTIQRTQQEDSAVYLCASSRFVGQGSNEQFFGPGTRLTVL.

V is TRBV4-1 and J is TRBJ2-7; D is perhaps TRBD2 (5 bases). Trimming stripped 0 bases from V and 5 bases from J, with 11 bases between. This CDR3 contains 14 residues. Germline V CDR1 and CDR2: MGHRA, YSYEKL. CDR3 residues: CASSQDPGEHEQYF. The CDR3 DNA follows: TGCGCCAGCAGCCAAGATCCCGGGGAGCACGAGCAGTACTTC.

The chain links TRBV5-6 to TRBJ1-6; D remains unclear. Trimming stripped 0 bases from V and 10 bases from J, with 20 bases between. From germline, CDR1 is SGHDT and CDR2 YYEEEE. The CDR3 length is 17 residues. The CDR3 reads CASSLGILTERNSPLHF. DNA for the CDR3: TGTGCCAGCAGCTTGGGCATACTTACTGAGCGGAACTCACCCCTCCACTTT.

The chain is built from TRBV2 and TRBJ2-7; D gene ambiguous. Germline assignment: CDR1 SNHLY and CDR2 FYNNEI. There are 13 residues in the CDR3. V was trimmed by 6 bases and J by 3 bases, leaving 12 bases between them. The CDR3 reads CASRASPYYEQYF. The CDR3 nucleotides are TGTGCCAGCAGAGCTTCACCGTACTACGAGCAGTACTTC.

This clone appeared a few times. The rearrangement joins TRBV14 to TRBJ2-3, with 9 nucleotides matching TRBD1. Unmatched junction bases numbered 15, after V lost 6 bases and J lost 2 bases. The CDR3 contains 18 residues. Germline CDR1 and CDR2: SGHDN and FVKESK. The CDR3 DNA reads TGTGCCAGCAGACCAGGAGGGCTGGACAGGGGACCCACAGATACGCAGTATTTT. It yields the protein CASRPGGLDRGPTDTQYF.

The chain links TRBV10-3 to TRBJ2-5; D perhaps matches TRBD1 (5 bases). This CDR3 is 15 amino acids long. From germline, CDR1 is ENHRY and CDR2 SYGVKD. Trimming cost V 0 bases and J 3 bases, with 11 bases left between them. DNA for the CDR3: TGTGCCATCAGTGAGTCAGGCAGGGCGGAAGAGACCCAGTACTTC. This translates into CAISESGRAEETQYF.